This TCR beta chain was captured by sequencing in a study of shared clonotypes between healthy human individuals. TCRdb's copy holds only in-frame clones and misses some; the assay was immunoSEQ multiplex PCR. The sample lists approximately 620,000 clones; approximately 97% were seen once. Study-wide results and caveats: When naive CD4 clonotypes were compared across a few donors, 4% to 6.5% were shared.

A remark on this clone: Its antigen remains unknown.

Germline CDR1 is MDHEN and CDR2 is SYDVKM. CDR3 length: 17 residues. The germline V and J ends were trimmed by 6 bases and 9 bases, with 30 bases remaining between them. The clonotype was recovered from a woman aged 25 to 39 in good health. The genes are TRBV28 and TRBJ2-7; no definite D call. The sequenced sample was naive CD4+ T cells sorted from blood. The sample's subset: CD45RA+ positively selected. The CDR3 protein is CASSPPSAAGGKFGQYF. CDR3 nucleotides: TGTGCCAGCAGCCCCCCGAGCGCGGCAGGCGGAAAGTTCGGGCAGTACTTC. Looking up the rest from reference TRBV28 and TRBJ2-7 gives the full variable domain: DVKVTQSSRYLVKRTGEKVFLECVQDMDHENMFWYRQDPGLGLRLIYFSYDVKMKEKGDIPEGYSVSREKKERFSLILESASTNQTSMYLCASSPPSAAGGKFGQYFGPGTRLTVT.